The source of this T cell receptor beta chain is a study of cytomegalovirus exposure and HLA in healthy donors. Overall study results and limits: Cytomegalovirus association was assigned to some 160 TCR beta chains.

Germline assignment: CDR1 SGHAT and CDR2 FQDESV (reference sequence). The CDR3 extends over 14 amino acids. Trimming pared 5 bases from V and 3 bases from J, leaving 13 bases between. Primers included in the PCR were 60 Vbeta and 13 Jbeta primers. Per the original data handling: A later analysis tallied 80 million to 100 million unique TCR beta chains, around 10 million of them shared. TCRdb's copy holds only in-frame clones and misses some; the assay was immunoSEQ multiplex PCR. V and J calls and clone size are those listed in that table; D and trimming were worked out from the DNA. The repertoire holds 200,000 to 250,000 clones, with about 85% as singletons. In regard to this clone: Its matching antigen is unknown.

Sequenced input: PBMCs. The sequence was obtained from a human donor in good health. The chain is built from TRBV11-1 and TRBJ1-1; D remains unclear. CDR3 sequence reads: CASSLAPGDTEAFF. CDR3 nucleotides: TGTGCCAGCAGCCTTGCCCCCGGGGACACTGAAGCTTTCTTT.